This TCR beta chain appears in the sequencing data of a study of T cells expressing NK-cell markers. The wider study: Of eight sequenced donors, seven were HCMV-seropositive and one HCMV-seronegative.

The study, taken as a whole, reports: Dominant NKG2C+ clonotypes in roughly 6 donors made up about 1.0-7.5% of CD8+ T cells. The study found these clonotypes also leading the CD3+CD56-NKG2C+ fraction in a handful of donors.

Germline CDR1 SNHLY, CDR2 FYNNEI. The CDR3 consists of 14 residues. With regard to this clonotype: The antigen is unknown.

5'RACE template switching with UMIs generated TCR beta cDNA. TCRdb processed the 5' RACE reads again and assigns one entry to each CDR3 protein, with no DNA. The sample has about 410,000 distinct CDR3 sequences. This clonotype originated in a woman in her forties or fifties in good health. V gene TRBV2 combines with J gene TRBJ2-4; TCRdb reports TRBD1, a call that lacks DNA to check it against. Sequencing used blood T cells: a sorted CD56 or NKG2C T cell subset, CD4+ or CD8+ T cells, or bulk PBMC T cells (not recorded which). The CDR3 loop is CASSVRGRENIQYF.